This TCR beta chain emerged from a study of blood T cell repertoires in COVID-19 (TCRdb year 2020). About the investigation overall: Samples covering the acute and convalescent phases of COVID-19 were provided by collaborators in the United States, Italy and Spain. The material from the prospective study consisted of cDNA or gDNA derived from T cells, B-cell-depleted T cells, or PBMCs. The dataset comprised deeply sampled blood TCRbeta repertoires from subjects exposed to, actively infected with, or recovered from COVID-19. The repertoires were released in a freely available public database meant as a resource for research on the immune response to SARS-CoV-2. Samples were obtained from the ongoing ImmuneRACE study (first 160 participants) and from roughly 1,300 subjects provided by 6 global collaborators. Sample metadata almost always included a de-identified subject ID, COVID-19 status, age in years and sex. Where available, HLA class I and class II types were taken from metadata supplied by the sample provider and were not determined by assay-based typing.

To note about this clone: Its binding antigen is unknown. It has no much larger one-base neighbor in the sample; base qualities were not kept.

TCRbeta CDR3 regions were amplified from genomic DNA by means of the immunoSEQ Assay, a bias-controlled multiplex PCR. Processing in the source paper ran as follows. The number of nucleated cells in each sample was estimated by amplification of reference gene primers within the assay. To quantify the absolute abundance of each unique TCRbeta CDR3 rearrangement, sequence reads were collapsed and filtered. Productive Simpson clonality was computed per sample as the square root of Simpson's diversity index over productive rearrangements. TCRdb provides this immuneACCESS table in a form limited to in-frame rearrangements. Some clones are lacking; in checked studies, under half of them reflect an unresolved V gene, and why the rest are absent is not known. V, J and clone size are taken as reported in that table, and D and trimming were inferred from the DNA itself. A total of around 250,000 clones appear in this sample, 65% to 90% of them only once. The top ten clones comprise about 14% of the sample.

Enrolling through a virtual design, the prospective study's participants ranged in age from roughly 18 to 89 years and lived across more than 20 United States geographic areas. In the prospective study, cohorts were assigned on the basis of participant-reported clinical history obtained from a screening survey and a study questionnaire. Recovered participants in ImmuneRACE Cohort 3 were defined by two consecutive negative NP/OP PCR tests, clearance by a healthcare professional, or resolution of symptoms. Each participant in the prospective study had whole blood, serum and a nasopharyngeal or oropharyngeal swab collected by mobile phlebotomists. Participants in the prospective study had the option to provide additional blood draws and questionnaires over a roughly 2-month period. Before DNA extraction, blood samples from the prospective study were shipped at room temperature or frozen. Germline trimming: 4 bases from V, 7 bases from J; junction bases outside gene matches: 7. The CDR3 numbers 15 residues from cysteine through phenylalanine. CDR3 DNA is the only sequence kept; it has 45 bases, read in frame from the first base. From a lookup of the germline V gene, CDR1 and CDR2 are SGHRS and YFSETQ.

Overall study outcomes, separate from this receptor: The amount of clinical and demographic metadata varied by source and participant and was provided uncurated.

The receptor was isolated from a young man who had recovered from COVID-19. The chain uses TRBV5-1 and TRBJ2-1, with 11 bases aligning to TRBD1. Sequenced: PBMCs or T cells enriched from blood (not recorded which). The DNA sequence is TGCGCCAGCAGCATCGGACAGGGGGCCGAGAATGAGCAGTTCTTC. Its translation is CASSIGQGAENEQFF.